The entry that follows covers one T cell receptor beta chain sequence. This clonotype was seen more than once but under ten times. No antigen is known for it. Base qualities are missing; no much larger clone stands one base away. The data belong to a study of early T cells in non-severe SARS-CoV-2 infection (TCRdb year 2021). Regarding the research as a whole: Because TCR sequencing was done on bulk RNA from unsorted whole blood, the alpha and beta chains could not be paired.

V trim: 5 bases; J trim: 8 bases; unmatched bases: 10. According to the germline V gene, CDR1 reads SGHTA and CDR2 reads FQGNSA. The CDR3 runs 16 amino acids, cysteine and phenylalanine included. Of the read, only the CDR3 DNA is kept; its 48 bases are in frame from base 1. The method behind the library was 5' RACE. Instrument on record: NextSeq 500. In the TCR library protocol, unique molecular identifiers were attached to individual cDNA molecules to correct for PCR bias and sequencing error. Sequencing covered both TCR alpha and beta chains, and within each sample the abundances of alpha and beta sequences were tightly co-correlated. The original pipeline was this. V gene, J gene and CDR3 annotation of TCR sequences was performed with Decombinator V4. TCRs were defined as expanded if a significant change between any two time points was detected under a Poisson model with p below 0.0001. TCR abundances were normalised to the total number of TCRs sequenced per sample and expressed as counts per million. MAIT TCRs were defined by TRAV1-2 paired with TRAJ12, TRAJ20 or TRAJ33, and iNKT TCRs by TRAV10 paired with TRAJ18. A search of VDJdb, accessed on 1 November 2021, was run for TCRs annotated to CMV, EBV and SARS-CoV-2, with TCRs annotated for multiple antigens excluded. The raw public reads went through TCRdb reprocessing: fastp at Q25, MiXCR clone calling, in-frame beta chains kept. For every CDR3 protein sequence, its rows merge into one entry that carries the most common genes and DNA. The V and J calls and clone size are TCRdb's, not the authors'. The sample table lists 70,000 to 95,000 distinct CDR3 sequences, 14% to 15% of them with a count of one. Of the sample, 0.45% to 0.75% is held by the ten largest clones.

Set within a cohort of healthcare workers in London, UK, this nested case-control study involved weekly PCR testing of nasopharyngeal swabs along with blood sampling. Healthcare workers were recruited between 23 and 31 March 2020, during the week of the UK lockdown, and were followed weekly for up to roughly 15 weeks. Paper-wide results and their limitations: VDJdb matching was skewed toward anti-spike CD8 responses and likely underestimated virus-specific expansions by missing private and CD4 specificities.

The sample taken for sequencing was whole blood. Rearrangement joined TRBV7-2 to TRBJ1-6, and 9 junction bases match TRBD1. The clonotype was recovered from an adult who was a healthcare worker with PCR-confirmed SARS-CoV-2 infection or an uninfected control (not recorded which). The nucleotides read TGTGCCAGCAGCCTAGGGGGGGGGACAGGGTATTCACCCCTCCACTTT. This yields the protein CASSLGGGTGYSPLHF.